Given below is one T cell receptor (beta chain) in context. The data are from a study of naive and memory T cell subsets. The beta constant-region primer was an equimolar mix of two oligonucleotides covering TRBC1 and TRBC2. Four rounds of PCR amplified the ligated cDNA using nested alpha and beta constant-region primers plus SP2. One entry per CDR3 protein, called by TCRdb with MiXCR from the UMI-ligation and nested PCR reads. The top ten hold 20% to 25% of the sample, which has around 18,000 distinct CDR3 sequences, around 10% seen once. V dropped 8 bases and J dropped 4 bases, with 17 bases sitting between them. Germline CDR1 and CDR2: SQVTM and ANQGSEA. The CDR3 totals 13 residues.

The specimen sequenced was central memory CD8+ T cells from blood. J is TRBJ1-1 and V is TRBV29-1; D is unclear. The clonotype originates from a human donor in good health. The CDR3 here is CSITGGEGTEAFF. The CDR3 DNA is TGCAGCATTACCGGCGGGGAGGGCACTGAAGCTTTCTTT.